These 11 T cell receptor beta chains share one sample of origin, sequenced in a study of T cell repertoires in cytomegalovirus infection. TCRdb passed the reads through MiXCR, listing each CDR3 protein once. This repertoire shows roughly 280,000 distinct CDR3 sequences, roughly an eighth found once; its top ten account for around 9.5%. What was sequenced was PBMCs. All receptors derive from a human donor in good health (CMV status not recorded). Some clones in this sample may be carry-over from other donors' samples.

This sequence joins TRBV5-4 and TRBJ2-2; TRBD2 agrees at 8 bases. With V trimmed by 4 bases and J by 7 bases, 6 bases remained unmatched. Germline values: CDR1 SGHNT, CDR2 YYREEE (reference sequence). The CDR3 runs to 14 residues. This CDR3 reads CASSLGLGIGELFF. The DNA of the CDR3 is TGTGCCAGCAGCCTGGGACTAGGGATCGGGGAGCTGTTTTTT.

This clonotype was seen repeatedly, ten times or more. V is TRBV7-2 and J is TRBJ2-3, with 11 bases aligning to TRBD2. CDR1 and CDR2 (germline): SGHTA, FQGNSA. The junction had 19 bases not matched to a gene; V was cut back by 0 bases and J by 2 bases. This CDR3 region has 22 residues. The CDR3 bases are TGTGCCAGCAGCTTAGCGCCCCCGGGGCCGGGACTAGCGGCACCCAACACAGATACGCAGTATTTT. Protein sequence: CASSLAPPGPGLAAPNTDTQYF.

The chain is built from TRBV7-9 and TRBJ2-3; possible D gene TRBD2, 5 bases. This CDR3 spans 15 amino acids. Germline assignment: CDR1 SEHNR and CDR2 FQNEAQ (reference sequence). Trimming removed 0 bases at V and 4 bases at J, with 11 bases between. CDR3 nucleotide sequence: TGTGCCAGCAGCTTAGCGGTGGAGGTACCAGATACGCAGTATTTT. It codes for CASSLAVEVPDTQYF.

This clonotype has only a few counts. This chain uses TRBV7-2 with TRBJ2-2; 10 bases line up with TRBD2. The V gene's germline CDR1 is SGHTA and CDR2 FQGNSA. This CDR3 is 15 amino acids long. V dropped 1 base and J dropped 6; count of bases not matched to a gene: 2. CDR3 sequence: CASSLGLAGAGELFF. Written as DNA, the CDR3 is TGTGCCAGCAGCTTAGGTCTAGCGGGAGCCGGGGAGCTGTTTTTT.

The chain links TRBV10-3 to TRBJ2-5; D ambiguous. This CDR3 comprises 16 residues. CDR1 is ENHRY, CDR2 SYGVKD, per germline. With 3 bases removed from V and 1 base from J, the gap between germline ends came to 15 bases. CDR3 amino acids: CAISDSTRDGQETQYF. CDR3 bases: TGTGCCATCAGTGACTCTACGAGAGACGGCCAAGAGACCCAGTACTTC.

This clonotype was detected many times. The chain combines TRBV7-2 with TRBJ1-5; no clear D gene. The CDR3 loop spans 13 amino acids. The germline gives CDR1 SGHTA, CDR2 FQGNSA. The V end lost 3 bases, the J end lost 4 bases, and 7 bases lay between the germline ends. CDR3 residues: CASSLERNQPQHF. CDR3 coding DNA: TGTGCCAGCAGCTTGGAGAGGAATCAGCCCCAGCATTTT.

This clonotype was recorded at least ten times. The CDR3 loop is CAIQGGSSLYEQYF. As DNA, the CDR3 is TGTGCCATCCAGGGAGGGTCGAGTTTGTACGAGCAGTACTTC. The chain combines TRBV28 with TRBJ2-7, with 7 bases aligning to TRBD2. The CDR3 runs to 14 residues. Germline loops: CDR1 MDHEN, CDR2 SYDVKM. V lost 10 bases and J lost 4; bases outside the gene matches: 13.

This clonotype was detected only a few times. This chain joins TRBV29-1 and TRBJ1-1, with D possibly matching TRBD1 (5 bases). This CDR3 comprises 12 residues. Trimming stripped 3 bases from V and 5 bases from J, with 10 bases between. From germline, CDR1 is SQVTM and CDR2 ANQGSEA. The CDR3 sequence is CSVDRDWTEAFF. CDR3 bases: TGCAGCGTTGACAGGGATTGGACTGAAGCTTTCTTT.

This clonotype was found a few times. This sequence joins TRBV5-6 and TRBJ2-1; possibly TRBD2 for D (6 bases). Looked up from germline, CDR1 is SGHDT and CDR2 is YYEEEE. The CDR3 has 13 amino acids. V was cut by 0 bases and J by 8 bases, with 9 bases left in between. CDR3 DNA: TGTGCCAGCAGCTTGGACTGGGAGGATGAGCAGTTCTTC. It specifies CASSLDWEDEQFF.

This clonotype appeared many times. The rearrangement uses TRBV12-3 or TRBV12-4 and TRBJ2-4, with TRBD2 matching over 8 bases. The CDR3 has 13 amino acids. The V segment lost 3 bases and the J segment 6 bases; nucleotides outside the gene matches: 1. This CDR3 reads CASSLAGGNIQYF. The CDR3 nucleotides read TGTGCCAGCAGTTTGGCGGGGGGAAACATTCAGTACTTC.

The sample holds many counts of this clonotype. V usage is TRBV11-2 and J usage is TRBJ1-1; D is unresolved. V lost 2 bases to trimming and J lost 12 bases, with 10 bases between them. The CDR3 runs to 11 residues. The germline V gene has CDR1 SGHAT and CDR2 FQNNGV. DNA of the CDR3: TGTGCCAGCAGCTTACGGGAAAAGACTTTCTTT. Residues: CASSLREKTFF.